This is a list of T cell receptor beta chains from one sample in a study of blood T cell repertoires in COVID-19. TCRdb keeps only in-frame clones here, not all; method: immunoSEQ multiplex PCR. This table holds about 150,000 clones, 81% found once. Sequencing used peripheral blood. Receptors originate from a human donor with acute or convalescent COVID-19. The donor label of this sample is uncertain. The CDR3 runs from the conserved cysteine through the conserved F or W. The D gene is left open where the match is weak. Some rows have no size entry. The others give once, few or many, or a class for an expanded clone.

>13|-|TRBJ1-2|-|TRBV27
CASSPTGYYGYTF
TGTGCCAGCAGCCCAACAGGGTACTATGGCTACACCTTC
>14|TRBD1|TRBJ1-6|few|TRBV5-5
CASSLSGGSSPLHF
TGTGCCAGCAGCTTGTCAGGGGGCTCTTCACCCCTCCACTTT
>14|-|TRBJ1-5|-|TRBV6-5
CASSTDRQGQPQHF
TGTGCCAGCAGTACGGACCGCCAGGGACAGCCCCAGCATTTT
>14|-|TRBJ1-2|many|TRBV9
CASSDPRRDYGYTF
TGTGCCAGCAGCGACCCCCGGAGGGACTATGGCTACACCTTC
>15|-|TRBJ1-2|-|TRBV5-4
CASSLVGQVGYGYTF
TGTGCCAGCAGCTTGGTTGGGCAGGTGGGCTATGGCTACACCTTC
>14|-|TRBJ1-2|-|TRBV19
CASSIGRGDYGYTF
TGTGCCAGTAGTATTGGCAGGGGAGACTATGGCTACACCTTC
>14|-|TRBJ2-2|-|TRBV11-3
CASSFGTNTGELFF
TGTGCCAGCAGCTTCGGGACTAACACCGGGGAGCTGTTTTTT
>13|TRBD1|TRBJ1-2|-|TRBV30
CAWGFTGGGGYTF
TGTGCCTGGGGGTTCACAGGGGGAGGTGGCTACACCTTC
>15|TRBD2|TRBJ2-2|few|TRBV30
CAWTFGGGQTGELFF
TGTGCCTGGACCTTCGGGGGGGGCCAAACCGGGGAGCTGTTTTTT
>12|-|TRBJ1-6|-|TRBV6-5
CASTREGSPLHF
TGTGCCAGCACTCGCGAGGGTTCACCCCTCCACTTT
>14|-|TRBJ1-2|once|TRBV4-1
CASSQGGANYGYTF
TGCGCCAGCAGCCAAGGGGGAGCTAACTATGGCTACACCTTC
>18|TRBD1|TRBJ1-2|few|TRBV19
CASSRRDSLMSPNYGYTF
TGTGCCAGTAGTAGGAGGGACAGCTTAATGTCCCCTAACTATGGCTACACCTTC
>15|TRBD1|TRBJ1-1|-|TRBV10-3
CAISGDRGLGTEAFF
TGTGCCATCAGTGGGGACAGGGGGTTAGGCACTGAAGCTTTCTTT
>14|-|TRBJ2-7|-|TRBV4-2
CASSQDRRNYEQYF
TGTGCCAGCAGCCAAGATCGGCGGAACTACGAGCAGTACTTC
>14|-|TRBJ2-1|-|TRBV19
CASSIYQGPGEQFF
TGTGCCAGTAGTATCTATCAGGGTCCAGGGGAGCAGTTCTTC